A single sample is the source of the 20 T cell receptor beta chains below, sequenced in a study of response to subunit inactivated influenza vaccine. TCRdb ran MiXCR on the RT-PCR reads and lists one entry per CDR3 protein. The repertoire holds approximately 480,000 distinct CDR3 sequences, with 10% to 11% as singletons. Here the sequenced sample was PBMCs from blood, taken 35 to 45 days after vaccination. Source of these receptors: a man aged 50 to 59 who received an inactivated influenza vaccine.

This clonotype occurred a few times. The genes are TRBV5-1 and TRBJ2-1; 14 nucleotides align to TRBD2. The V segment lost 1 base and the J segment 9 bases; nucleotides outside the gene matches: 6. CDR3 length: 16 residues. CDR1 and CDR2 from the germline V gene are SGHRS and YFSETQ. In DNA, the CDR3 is TGCGCCAGCAGCTTGATGACTAGCGGGGGGGCCGGTGAGCAGTTCTTC. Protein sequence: CASSLMTSGGAGEQFF.

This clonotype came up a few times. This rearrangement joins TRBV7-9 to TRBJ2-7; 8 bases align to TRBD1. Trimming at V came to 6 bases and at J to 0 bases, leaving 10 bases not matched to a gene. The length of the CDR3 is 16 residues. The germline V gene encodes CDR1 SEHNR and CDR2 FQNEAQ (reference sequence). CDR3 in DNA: TGTGCCAGCAGGTATTACGGACAGGGTAGCTCCTACGAGCAGTACTTC. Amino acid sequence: CASRYYGQGSSYEQYF.

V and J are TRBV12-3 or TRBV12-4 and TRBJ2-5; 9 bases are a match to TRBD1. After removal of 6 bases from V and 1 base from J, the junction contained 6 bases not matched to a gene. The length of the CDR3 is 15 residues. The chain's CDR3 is CASSGTGGPQETQYF. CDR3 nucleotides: TGTGCCAGCAGCGGTACAGGGGGCCCCCAAGAGACCCAGTACTTC.

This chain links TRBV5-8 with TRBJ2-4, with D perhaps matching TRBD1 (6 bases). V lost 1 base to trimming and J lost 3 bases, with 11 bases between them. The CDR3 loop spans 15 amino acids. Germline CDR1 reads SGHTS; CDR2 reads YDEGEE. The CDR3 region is CASSLTGSGKNIQYF. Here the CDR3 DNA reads TGTGCCAGCAGCTTGACAGGGAGTGGCAAAAACATTCAGTACTTC. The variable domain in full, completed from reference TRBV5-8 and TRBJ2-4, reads EAGVTQSPTHLIKTRGQQATLRCSPISGHTSVYWYQQALGLGLQFLLWYDEGEERNRGNFPPRFSGRQFPNYSSELNVNALELEDSALYLCASSLTGSGKNIQYFGAGTRLSVL.

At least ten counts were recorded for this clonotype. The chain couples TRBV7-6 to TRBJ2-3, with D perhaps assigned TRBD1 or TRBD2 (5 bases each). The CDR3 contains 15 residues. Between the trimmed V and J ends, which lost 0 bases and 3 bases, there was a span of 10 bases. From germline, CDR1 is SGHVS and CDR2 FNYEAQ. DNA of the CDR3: TGTGCCAGCAGCTTAGCTGGGACGGCGACAGATACGCAGTATTTT. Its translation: CASSLAGTATDTQYF.

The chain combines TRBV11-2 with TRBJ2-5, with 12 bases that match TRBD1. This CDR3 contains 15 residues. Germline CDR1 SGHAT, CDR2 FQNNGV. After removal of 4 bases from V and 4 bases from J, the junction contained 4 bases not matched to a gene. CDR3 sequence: CASSWGQGAGETQYF. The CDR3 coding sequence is TGTGCCAGCAGCTGGGGACAGGGGGCGGGAGAGACCCAGTACTTC.

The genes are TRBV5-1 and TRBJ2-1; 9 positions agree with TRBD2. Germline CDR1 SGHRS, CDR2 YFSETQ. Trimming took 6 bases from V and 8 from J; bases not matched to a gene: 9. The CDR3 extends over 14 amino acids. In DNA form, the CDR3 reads TGCGCCAGCACAGGCGGGGGGGCCGTGTATGAGCAGTTCTTC. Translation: CASTGGGAVYEQFF.

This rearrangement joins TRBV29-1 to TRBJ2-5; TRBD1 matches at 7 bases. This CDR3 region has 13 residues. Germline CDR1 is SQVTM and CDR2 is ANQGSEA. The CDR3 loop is CRAKGRGQETQYF. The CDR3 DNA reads TGCAGGGCAAAAGGCAGGGGGCAAGAGACCCAGTACTTC.

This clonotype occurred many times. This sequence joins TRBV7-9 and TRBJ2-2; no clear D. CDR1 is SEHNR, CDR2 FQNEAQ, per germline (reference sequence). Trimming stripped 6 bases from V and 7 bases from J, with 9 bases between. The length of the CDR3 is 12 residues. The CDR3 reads CASRRRSGELFF. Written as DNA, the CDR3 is TGTGCCAGCAGAAGACGGAGCGGGGAGCTGTTTTTT.

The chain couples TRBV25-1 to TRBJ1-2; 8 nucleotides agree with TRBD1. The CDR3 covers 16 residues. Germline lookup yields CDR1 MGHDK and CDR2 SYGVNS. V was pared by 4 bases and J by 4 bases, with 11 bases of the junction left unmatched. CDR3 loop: CASSVPRGQGGYGYTF. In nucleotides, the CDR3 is TGTGCCAGCAGTGTCCCCCGTGGACAGGGAGGCTATGGCTACACCTTC.

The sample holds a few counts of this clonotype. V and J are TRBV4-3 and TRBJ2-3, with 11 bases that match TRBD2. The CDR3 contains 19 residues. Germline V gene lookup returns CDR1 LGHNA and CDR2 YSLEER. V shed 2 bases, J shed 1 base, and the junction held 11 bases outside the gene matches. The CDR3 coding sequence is TGCGCCAGCAGCCAACAGCCCTTTAGCGGGGGGGCTCGCACAGATACGCAGTATTTT. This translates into CASSQQPFSGGARTDTQYF.

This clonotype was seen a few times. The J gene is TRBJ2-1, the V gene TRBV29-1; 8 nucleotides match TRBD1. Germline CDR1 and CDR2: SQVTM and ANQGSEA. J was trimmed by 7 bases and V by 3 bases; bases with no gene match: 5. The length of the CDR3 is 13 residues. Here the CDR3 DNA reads TGCAGCGTTGATGACAGGGGTCGGAATGAGCAGTTCTTC. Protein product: CSVDDRGRNEQFF.

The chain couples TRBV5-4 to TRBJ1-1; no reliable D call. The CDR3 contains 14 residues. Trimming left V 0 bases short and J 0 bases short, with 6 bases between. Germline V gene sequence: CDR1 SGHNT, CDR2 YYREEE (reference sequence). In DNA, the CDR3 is TGTGCCAGCAGCTTGGGGTACGTGAACACTGAAGCTTTCTTT. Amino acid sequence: CASSLGYVNTEAFF.

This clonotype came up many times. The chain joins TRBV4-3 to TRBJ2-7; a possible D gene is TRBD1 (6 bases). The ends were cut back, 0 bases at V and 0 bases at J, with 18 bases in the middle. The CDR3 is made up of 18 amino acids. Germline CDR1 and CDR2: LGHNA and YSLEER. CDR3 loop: CASSQEAQQGIRSYEQYF. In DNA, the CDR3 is TGCGCCAGCAGCCAAGAAGCTCAACAGGGAATTCGCTCCTACGAGCAGTACTTC.

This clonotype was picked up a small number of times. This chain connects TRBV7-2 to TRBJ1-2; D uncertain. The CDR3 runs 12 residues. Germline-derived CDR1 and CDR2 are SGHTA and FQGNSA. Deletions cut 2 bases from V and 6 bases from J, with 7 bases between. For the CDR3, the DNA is TGTGCCAGCAGCTTAAGGTCCCATGGCTACACCTTC. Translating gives CASSLRSHGYTF.

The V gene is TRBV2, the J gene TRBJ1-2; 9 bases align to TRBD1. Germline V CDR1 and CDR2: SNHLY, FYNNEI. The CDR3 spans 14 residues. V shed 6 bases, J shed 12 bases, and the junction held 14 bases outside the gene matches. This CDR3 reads CASSGTGTGSPHTF. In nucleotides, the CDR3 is TGTGCCAGCAGCGGAACCGGGACAGGGAGTCCCCACACCTTC.

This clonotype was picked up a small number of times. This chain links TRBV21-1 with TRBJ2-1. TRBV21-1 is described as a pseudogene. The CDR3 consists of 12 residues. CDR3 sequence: CASSKVDIPQFF. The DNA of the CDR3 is TGTGCCAGCAGCAAAGTCGACATCCCGCAGTTCTTC.

The DNA for the CDR3 is TGTGCCAGCAGTTTAGGGGAGACGTCTGGAAACACCATATATTTT. As protein: CASSLGETSGNTIYF. V and J are TRBV12-3 or TRBV12-4 and TRBJ1-3; D is unclear. Trimming took 1 base from V and 1 from J, leaving 8 bases between them. This CDR3 contains 15 residues.

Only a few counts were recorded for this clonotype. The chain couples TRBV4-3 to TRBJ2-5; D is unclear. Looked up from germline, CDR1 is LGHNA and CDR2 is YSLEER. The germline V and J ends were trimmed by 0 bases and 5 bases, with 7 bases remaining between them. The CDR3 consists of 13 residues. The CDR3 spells CASSQELRETQYF. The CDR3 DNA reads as TGCGCCAGCAGCCAAGAGCTACGGGAGACCCAGTACTTC.

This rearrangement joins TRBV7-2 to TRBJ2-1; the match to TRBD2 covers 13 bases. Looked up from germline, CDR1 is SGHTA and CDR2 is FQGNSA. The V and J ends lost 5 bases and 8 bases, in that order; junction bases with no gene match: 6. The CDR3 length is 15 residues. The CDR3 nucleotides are TGTGCCAGCAGCCCAAGACTAGCGGGAGGAGATGAGCAGTTCTTC. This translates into CASSPRLAGGDEQFF. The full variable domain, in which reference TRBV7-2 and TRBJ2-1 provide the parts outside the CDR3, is GAGVSQSPSNKVTEKGKDVELRCDPISGHTALYWYRQSLGQGLEFLIYFQGNSAPDKSGLPSDRFSAERTGGSVSTLTIQRTQQEDSAVYLCASSPRLAGGDEQFFGPGTRLTVL.